This T cell receptor (beta chain) was sequenced in a study of PD-L1 blockade in urothelial cancer. As for the study in general: Male sex and bladder-origin urothelial cancer were recorded for about 85% of the roughly 30 patients. T cells numbered a median of about 150,000 in the blood samples. Whole-study findings and limits: Better survival was predicted by below-median pretreatment blood TCR clonality.

CDR1 is SGHTA and CDR2 is FQGNSA in the germline V gene. Trimming stripped 3 bases from V and 4 bases from J, with 15 bases between. The CDR3 totals 15 residues. Patients suffered from locally advanced or metastatic urothelial carcinoma. In the case of this clone: Its cognate antigen is unknown.

Data came from immunoSEQ multiplex PCR; TCRdb stores just in-frame clones and leaves some out. The sample shows 44,000 or so clones, approximately 78% of them seen only once. J is TRBJ2-5 and V is TRBV7-2; D is perhaps TRBD1 (6 bases). Source: PBMCs, taken around atezolizumab (anti-PD-L1) treatment. The origin of this receptor is a man aged 70 or older with urothelial cancer. Here the CDR3 DNA reads TGTGCCAGCAGCTTCCCAGGGGAAGGGGTAGAGACCCAGTACTTC. Translating gives CASSFPGEGVETQYF.